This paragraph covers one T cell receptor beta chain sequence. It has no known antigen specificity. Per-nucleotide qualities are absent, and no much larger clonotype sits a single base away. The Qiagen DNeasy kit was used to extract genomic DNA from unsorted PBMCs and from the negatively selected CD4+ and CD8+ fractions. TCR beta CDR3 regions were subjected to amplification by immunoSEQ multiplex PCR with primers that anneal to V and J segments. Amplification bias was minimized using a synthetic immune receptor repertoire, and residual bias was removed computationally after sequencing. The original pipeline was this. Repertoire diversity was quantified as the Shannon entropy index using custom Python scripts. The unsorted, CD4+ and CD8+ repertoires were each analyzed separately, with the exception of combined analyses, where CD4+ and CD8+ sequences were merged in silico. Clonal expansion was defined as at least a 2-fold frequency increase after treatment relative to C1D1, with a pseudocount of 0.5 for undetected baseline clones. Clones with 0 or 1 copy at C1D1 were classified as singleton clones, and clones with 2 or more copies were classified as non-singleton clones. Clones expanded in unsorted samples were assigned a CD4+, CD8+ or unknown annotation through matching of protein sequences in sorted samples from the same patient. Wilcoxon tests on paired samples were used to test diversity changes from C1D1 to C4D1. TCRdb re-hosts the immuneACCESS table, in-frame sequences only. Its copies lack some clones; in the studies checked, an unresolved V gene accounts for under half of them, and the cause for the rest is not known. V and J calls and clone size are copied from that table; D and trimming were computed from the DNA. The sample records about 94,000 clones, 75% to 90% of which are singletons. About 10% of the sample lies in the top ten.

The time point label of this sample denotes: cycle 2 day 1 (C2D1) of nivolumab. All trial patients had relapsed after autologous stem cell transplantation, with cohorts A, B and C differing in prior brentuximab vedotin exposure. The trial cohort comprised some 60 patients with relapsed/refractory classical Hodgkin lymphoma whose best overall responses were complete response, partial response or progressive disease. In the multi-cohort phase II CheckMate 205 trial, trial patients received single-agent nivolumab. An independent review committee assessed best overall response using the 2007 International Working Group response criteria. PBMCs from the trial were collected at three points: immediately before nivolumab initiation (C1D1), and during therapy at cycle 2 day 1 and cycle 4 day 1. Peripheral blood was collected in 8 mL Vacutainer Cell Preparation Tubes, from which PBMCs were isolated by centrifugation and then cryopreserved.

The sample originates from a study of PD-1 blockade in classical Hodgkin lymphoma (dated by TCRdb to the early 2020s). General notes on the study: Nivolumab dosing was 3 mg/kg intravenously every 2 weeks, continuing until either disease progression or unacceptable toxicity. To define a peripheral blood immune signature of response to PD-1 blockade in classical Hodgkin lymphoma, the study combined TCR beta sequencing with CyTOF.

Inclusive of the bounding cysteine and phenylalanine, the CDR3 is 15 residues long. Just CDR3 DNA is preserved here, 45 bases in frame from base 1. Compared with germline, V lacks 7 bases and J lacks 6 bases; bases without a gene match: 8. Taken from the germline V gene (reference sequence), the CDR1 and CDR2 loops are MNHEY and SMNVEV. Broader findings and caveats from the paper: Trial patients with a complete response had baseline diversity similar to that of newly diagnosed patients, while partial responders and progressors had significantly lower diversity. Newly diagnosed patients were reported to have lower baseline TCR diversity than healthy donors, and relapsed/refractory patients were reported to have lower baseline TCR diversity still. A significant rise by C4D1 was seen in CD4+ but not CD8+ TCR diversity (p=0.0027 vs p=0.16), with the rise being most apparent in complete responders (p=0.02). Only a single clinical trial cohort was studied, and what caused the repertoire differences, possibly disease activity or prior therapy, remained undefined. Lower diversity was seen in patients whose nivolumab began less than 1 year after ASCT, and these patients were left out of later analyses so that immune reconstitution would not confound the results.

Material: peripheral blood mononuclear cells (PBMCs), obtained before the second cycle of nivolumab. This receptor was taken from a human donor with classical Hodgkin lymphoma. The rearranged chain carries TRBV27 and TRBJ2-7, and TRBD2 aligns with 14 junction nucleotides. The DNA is TGTGCCAGCACGGAAGGGACTAGCGGGAGTTTCGAGCAGTACTTC. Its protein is CASTEGTSGSFEQYF.